This T cell receptor (beta chain) was retrieved from a study of blood T cell repertoires in COVID-19. About the study: The analysed material was cDNA or gDNA that came from T cells, B-cell-depleted T cells, or PBMCs.

CDR3 length equals 14 residues. The J segment lost 7 bases and the V segment lost 4 bases, leaving 4 bases of the junction unmatched. Germline CDR1 and CDR2: MDHEN and SYDVKM. The authors' processing: It was from reference gene primer amplification that nucleated cell counts were estimated. The data were produced by immunoSEQ multiplex PCR, yet TCRdb's version contains in-frame clones alone and is incomplete. V and J calls and clone size are given by that table; D and trimming were obtained from the DNA. The sample comprises approximately 150,000 clones, around 90% of which are singletons, and approximately 4.6% rests with the top ten.

The chain has TRBV28 and TRBJ2-1; 10 bases fit TRBD1. Sequenced: peripheral blood. The source of this sequence is a man aged 18 to 30 with COVID-19, enrolled during active disease. Here the CDR3 reads CASSSRQGANEQFF. DNA of the CDR3: TGTGCCAGCAGTTCCCGACAGGGGGCGAATGAGCAGTTCTTC.